The next 3 T cell receptor beta chains were all read from a single sample in a study of blood T cell repertoires in COVID-19. Sequencing was performed with immunoSEQ multiplex PCR; in TCRdb, only in-frame clones are kept and a portion is missing. The top ten hold approximately 9.3% of the sample, which has over 350,000 clones, about 83% seen once. Sequencing used PBMCs or T cells enriched from blood (not recorded which). These receptors came from a woman aged 45-60 years who had recovered from COVID-19.

This chain connects TRBV19 to TRBJ2-7; no firm D call. The ends were cut back, 3 bases at V and 2 bases at J, with 11 bases in the middle. Germline V gene lookup returns CDR1 LNHDA and CDR2 SQIVND (reference sequence). CDR3 length: 14 residues. The DNA of the CDR3 is TGTGCCAGTAGTATTACTGAGGCCGCCTACGAGCAGTACTTC. Translation: CASSITEAAYEQYF. The complete variable domain, with remaining parts taken from reference TRBV19 and TRBJ2-7, reads DGGITQSPKYLFRKEGQNVTLSCEQNLNHDAMYWYRQDPGQGLRLIYYSQIVNDFQKGDIAEGYSVSREKKESFPLTVTSAQKNPTAFYLCASSITEAAYEQYFGPGTRLTVT.

As for this clone: Other DNA sequences in this sample translate to the same CDR3. The chain links TRBV2 to TRBJ2-1; the match to TRBD1 covers 7 bases. Germline CDR1 SNHLY, CDR2 FYNNEI. The CDR3 covers 15 residues. The J segment lost 0 bases and the V segment lost 4 bases, leaving 3 bases of the junction unmatched. In DNA form, the CDR3 reads TGTGCCAGCAGTGTGGACAGGAGCTCCTACAATGAGCAGTTCTTC. Translated, it gives CASSVDRSSYNEQFF.

The rearrangement uses TRBV7-9 and TRBJ1-6; a possible D gene is TRBD1 (6 bases). This CDR3 is 14 amino acids long. Trimming took off 5 bases at V and 9 bases at J, with 14 bases between the two ends. Per germline, CDR1 SEHNR and CDR2 FQNEAQ (reference sequence). The CDR3 loop is CASSTQGLPSPLHF. As DNA, the CDR3 is TGTGCCAGCAGCACACAGGGTCTACCTTCACCCCTCCACTTT.